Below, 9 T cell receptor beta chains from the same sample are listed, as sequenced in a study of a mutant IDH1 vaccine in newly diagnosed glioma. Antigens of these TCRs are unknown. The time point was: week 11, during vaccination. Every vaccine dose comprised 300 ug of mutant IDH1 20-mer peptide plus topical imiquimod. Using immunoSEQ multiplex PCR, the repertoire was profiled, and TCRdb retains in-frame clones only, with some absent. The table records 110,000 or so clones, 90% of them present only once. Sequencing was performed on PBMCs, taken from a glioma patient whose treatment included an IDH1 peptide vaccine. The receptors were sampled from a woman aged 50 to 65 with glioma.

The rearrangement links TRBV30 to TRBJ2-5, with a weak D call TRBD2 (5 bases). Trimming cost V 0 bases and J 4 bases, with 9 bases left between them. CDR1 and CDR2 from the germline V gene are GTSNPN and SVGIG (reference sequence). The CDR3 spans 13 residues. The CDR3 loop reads CAWSVRGLETQYF. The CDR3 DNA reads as TGTGCCTGGAGTGTAAGAGGGTTAGAGACCCAGTACTTC.

In nucleotides, the CDR3 is TGTGCCAGCAGCTTAGGTGGCTATAGCAATCAGCCCCAGCATTTT. Its translation: CASSLGGYSNQPQHF. The rearrangement uses TRBV7-9 and TRBJ1-5; no reliable D call. With 1 base removed from V and 0 bases from J, the gap between germline ends came to 7 bases. The CDR3 extends over 15 amino acids. Germline CDR1 SEHNR, CDR2 FQNEAQ (reference sequence).

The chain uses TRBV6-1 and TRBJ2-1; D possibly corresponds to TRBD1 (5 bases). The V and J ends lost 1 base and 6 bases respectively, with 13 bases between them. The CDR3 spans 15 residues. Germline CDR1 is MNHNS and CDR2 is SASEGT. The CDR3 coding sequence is TGTGCCAGCAGTGAAGTAGGGGCGGATTTCAATGAGCAGTTCTTC. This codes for CASSEVGADFNEQFF.

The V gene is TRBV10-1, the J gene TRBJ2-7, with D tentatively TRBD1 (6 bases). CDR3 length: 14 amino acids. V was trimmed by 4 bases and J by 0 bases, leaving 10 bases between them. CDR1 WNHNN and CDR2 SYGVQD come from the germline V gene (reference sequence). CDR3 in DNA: TGCGCCAGCAGTGGCAGGGGCCACTCCTACGAGCAGTACTTC. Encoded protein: CASSGRGHSYEQYF.

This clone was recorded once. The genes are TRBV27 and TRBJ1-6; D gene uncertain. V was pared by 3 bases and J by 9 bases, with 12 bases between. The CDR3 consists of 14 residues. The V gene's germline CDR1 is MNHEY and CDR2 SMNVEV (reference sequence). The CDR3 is CASSLAGVGSPLHF. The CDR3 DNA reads TGTGCCAGCAGTTTGGCCGGGGTTGGTTCACCCCTCCACTTT.

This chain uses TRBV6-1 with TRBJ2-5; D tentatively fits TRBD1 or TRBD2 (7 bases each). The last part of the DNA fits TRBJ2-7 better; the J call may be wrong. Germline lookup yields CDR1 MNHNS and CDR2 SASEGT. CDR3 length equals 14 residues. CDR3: CASSEQGGTYEQYF. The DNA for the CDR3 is TGTGCCAGCAGTGAACAGGGGGGGACCTACGAGCAGTACTTC.

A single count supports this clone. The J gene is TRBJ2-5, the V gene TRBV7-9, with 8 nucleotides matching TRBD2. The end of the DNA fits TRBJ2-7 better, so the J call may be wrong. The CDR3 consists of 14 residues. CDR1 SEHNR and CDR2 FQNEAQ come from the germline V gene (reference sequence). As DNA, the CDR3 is TGTGCCAGCAGCTTAGGCGGGACTAGCTACGAGCAGTACTTC. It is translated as CASSLGGTSYEQYF.

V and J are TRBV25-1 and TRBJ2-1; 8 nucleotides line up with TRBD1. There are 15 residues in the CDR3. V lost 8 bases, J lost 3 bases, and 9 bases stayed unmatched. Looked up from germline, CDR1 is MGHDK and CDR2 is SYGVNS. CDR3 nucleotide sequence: TGTGCCAGCTCTAGTCCCGGGACAGGCTACAATGAGCAGTTCTTC. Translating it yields CASSSPGTGYNEQFF.

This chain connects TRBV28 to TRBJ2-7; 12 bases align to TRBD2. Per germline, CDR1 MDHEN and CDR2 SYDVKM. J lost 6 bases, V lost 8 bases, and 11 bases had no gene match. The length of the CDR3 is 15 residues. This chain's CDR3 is CASLSLAGGPFEQYF. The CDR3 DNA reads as TGTGCCAGCTTGAGTCTAGCGGGAGGGCCTTTCGAGCAGTACTTC.